The 14 T cell receptor beta chains below come from one sample, sequenced in a study of blood T cell repertoires in COVID-19. Sequencing used immunoSEQ multiplex PCR; TCRdb keeps in-frame clones, though not all of them. The sample includes about 220,000 clones, 88% of them seen just once. Sequencing was carried out using PBMCs or T cells enriched from blood (not recorded which). Receptors originate from a woman aged 50 to 65 with acute COVID-19.

V gene TRBV5-1 combines with J gene TRBJ2-7; the match to TRBD2 covers 10 bases. This CDR3 is 16 amino acids long. CDR1 and CDR2 from the germline V gene are SGHRS and YFSETQ. The J segment lost 3 bases and the V segment lost 4 bases, leaving 10 bases of the junction unmatched. In nucleotides, the CDR3 is TGCGCCAGCAGCGAGCCCCAAGCGGGAGGGCGCTACGAGCAGTACTTC. It yields the protein CASSEPQAGGRYEQYF.

This clone showed up just once. The J gene is TRBJ1-1, the V gene TRBV28; the D is unclear. The CDR3 runs 11 residues. With 2 bases removed from V and 7 bases from J, the gap between germline ends came to 5 bases. CDR1 is MDHEN, CDR2 SYDVKM, per germline. The CDR3 sequence: CASSLAGEAFF. The CDR3 DNA sequence: TGTGCCAGCAGTTTAGCCGGTGAAGCTTTCTTT.

A single count supports this clone. The V and J genes are TRBV3-1 (or the pseudogene TRBV3-2) and TRBJ2-7; TRBD2 is a possible D gene (6 bases). This CDR3 spans 14 amino acids. Germline V gene data show CDR1 as LGHDT and CDR2 as YNNKEL (reference sequence). Trimming stripped 4 bases from V and 4 bases from J, with 14 bases between. The CDR3 loop reads CASSPGTLSYEQYF. The CDR3 DNA sequence: TGTGCCAGCAGCCCAGGGACTCTGAGTTACGAGCAGTACTTC.

The chain links TRBV3-1 (or the pseudogene TRBV3-2) to TRBJ1-1; D is unresolved. The germline V gene has CDR1 LGHDT and CDR2 YNNKEL (reference sequence). The length of the CDR3 is 14 residues. The germline V and J ends were trimmed by 7 bases and 0 bases, with 12 bases remaining between them. CDR3 residues: CASTPTELNTEAFF. The CDR3 bases are TGTGCCAGCACCCCAACGGAGCTGAACACTGAAGCTTTCTTT.

This sequence joins TRBV14 and TRBJ2-7; unclear D gene. Trimming pared 4 bases from V and 3 bases from J, leaving 4 bases between. CDR1 and CDR2 from the germline V gene are SGHDN and FVKESK. This CDR3 region has 11 residues. This CDR3 reads CASSLYYEQYF. Written as DNA, the CDR3 is TGTGCCAGCAGCCTGTACTACGAGCAGTACTTC.

For the CDR3, the DNA is TGTGCCAGCAGTGTGACAGGGGTTGGAAACACCATATATTTT. Protein: CASSVTGVGNTIYF. This chain uses TRBV25-1 with TRBJ1-3; 8 bases agree with TRBD1. Trimming at V came to 4 bases and at J to 3 bases, leaving 2 bases not matched to a gene. The CDR3 sequence is 14 residues long. Germline assignment: CDR1 MGHDK and CDR2 SYGVNS.

The chain couples TRBV19 to TRBJ1-6; TRBD1 matches at 7 bases. CDR1 is LNHDA, CDR2 SQIVND, per germline (reference sequence). CDR3 length: 13 amino acids. V gave up 7 bases and J gave up 10 bases; unmatched junction bases: 7. The CDR3 DNA reads as TGTGCCAGTACTACAGGGGACGGGTCACCCCTCCACTTT. Amino acid sequence: CASTTGDGSPLHF.

The V gene is TRBV12-3 or TRBV12-4, the J gene TRBJ1-5; D is possibly TRBD1 (5 bases). The V gene lost 3 bases and the J gene lost 9 bases, with 6 bases spanning the gap. The CDR3 loop spans 11 amino acids. This chain's CDR3 is CASSLGGPQHF. The CDR3 nucleotides are TGTGCCAGCAGTTTGGGGGGGCCCCAGCATTTT.

The V gene is TRBV7-9, the J gene TRBJ1-6, with 8 nucleotides matching TRBD1. V shed 5 bases, J shed 5 bases, and the junction held 5 bases outside the gene matches. Per the germline V gene, CDR1 is SEHNR and CDR2 is FQNEAQ (reference sequence). This CDR3 is 15 amino acids long. In DNA, the CDR3 is TGTGCCAGCAGCCCGACAGGGGCGGATAATTCACCCCTCCACTTT. This encodes CASSPTGADNSPLHF.

The V and J genes are TRBV11-2 and TRBJ2-3, with TRBD2 identical over 8 bases. Per germline, CDR1 SGHAT and CDR2 FQNNGV. Trimming removed 1 base from V and 0 bases from J; junction bases left unmatched: 12. This CDR3 contains 19 residues. Written as DNA, the CDR3 is TGTGCCAGCAGCTTAGGATTTCTAGCGGGCAGCTCTAGCACAGATACGCAGTATTTT. Its protein is CASSLGFLAGSSSTDTQYF.

This chain connects TRBV13 to TRBJ2-1; 9 nucleotides agree with TRBD1. CDR1 is PRHDT and CDR2 is FYEKMQ in the germline V gene (reference sequence). There are 15 residues in the CDR3. V lost 5 bases, J lost 2 bases, and 4 bases stayed unmatched. For the CDR3, the DNA is TGTGCCAGCAGCCCCGGGACAGGGACCTACAATGAGCAGTTCTTC. Its translation: CASSPGTGTYNEQFF.

The rearrangement links TRBV6-1 to TRBJ1-3; D unresolved. V gave up 1 base and J gave up 0 bases, with 7 bases separating them. Per the germline V gene, CDR1 is MNHNS and CDR2 is SASEGT. This CDR3 is 15 amino acids long. The DNA for the CDR3 is TGTGCCAGCAGTGAAGTTCTCCCCTCTGGAAACACCATATATTTT. Residues: CASSEVLPSGNTIYF.

V is TRBV13 and J is TRBJ2-1; 9 nucleotides line up with TRBD1. Germline V gives CDR1 PRHDT, CDR2 FYEKMQ (reference sequence). CDR3 length: 15 amino acids. Unmatched junction bases numbered 11, after V lost 6 bases and J lost 8 bases. The CDR3, as DNA: TGTGCCAGCAGTTCGGGGACAGGGTCGGGGCATGAGCAGTTCTTC. This codes for CASSSGTGSGHEQFF.

The chain links TRBV24-1 to TRBJ2-1, with a possible D match to TRBD2 (5 bases). The CDR3 is 14 residues long. With 3 bases removed from V and 8 bases from J, the gap between germline ends came to 13 bases. Germline V gives CDR1 KGHDR, CDR2 SFDVKD. CDR3: CATSDLRGGHEQFF. CDR3 bases: TGTGCCACCAGTGATCTACGGGGTGGACATGAGCAGTTCTTC.